The T cell receptor (beta chain) described here comes from a study of control samples from healthy donors and cancer patients (dated by TCRdb to 2019 to 2021). The library was generated by the immunoSEQ multiplex PCR assay. Entries here come from immuneACCESS through TCRdb and include only in-frame sequences with V and J called. Some clones fail to appear in such tables; in the studies checked, an unresolved V gene covers under half of the shortfall, and the cause of the remainder is unknown. In all, the sample holds fewer than 200,000 clones, and about 94% of those were seen once. The ten largest clones add up to less than 15% of the sample. Of note for this clone: It has no known antigen specificity. The sample holds no much larger clone one base away, and base qualities are not on file.

The junction carries 14 bases between V and J, which are trimmed by 2 bases and 3 bases respectively. The CDR3 runs 16 residues from the cysteine to the phenylalanine. Just CDR3 DNA is preserved here, 48 bases in frame from base 1. CDR1 is given as SGHTA and CDR2 as FQGNSA, both from the germline V gene. Recombination connected TRBV7-2 to TRBJ1-5; the D gene is possibly TRBD1, with 5 bases matching. The receptor's source is a man aged 60 to 75 with colorectal cancer. Sequencing was done on a sample of PBMCs. CDR3 reads: CASSLYGAQINQPQHF. At the DNA level, the sequence is TGTGCCAGCAGCTTATACGGGGCGCAGATCAATCAGCCCCAGCATTTT.